This is a list of T cell receptor beta chains from one sample in a study of long-term antiretroviral therapy in people with HIV. TCRdb keeps only in-frame clones here, not all; method: immunoSEQ multiplex PCR. The data show 15,000 to 20,000 clones, less than 85% seen once. This sample comprised unsorted PBMCs, obtained 0.9 years after starting antiretroviral therapy. Source of these receptors: a young man with HIV. Each CDR3 is given with its conserved first and last residue.

J: TRBJ1-6
V: TRBV7-2
CDR3: CASSLMAGDSPLHF

J: TRBJ2-3
V: TRBV10-1
CDR3: CASSAGTADTDTQYF

J: TRBJ2-5
V: TRBV6-6
CDR3: CASSYGRVQETQYF

J: TRBJ2-3
V: TRBV10-3
CDR3: CASRDTGTDTQYF

J: TRBJ2-2
V: TRBV5-1
CDR3: CASSTGQGAGELFF

J: TRBJ2-5
V: TRBV4-1
CDR3: CASSPLQGLLLKTQYF

J: TRBJ2-1
V: TRBV2
CDR3: CASSRDGLAGFNEQFF

J: TRBJ2-1
V: TRBV6-5
CDR3: CASSYGTGNEQFF

J: TRBJ2-1
V: TRBV7-9
CDR3: CASSDKTGGHEQFF

J: TRBJ2-2
V: TRBV11-3
CDR3: CASSGYGGLNTGELFF

J: TRBJ1-5
V: TRBV7-9
CDR3: CASSLAPTNHSNQPQHF

J: TRBJ2-2
V: TRBV11-2
CDR3: CASSLPGGPLAGELFF

J: TRBJ1-5
V: TRBV19
CDR3: CASSSGQGNQPQHF

J: TRBJ2-1
V: TRBV7-9
CDR3: CASSPGTGGINNEQFF

J: TRBJ2-2
V: TRBV18
CDR3: CASSPGPKTGELFF

J: TRBJ1-5
V: TRBV6-1
CDR3: CASKYRVFGQPQHF

J: TRBJ2-2
V: TRBV7-3
CDR3: CASSPSEAGELFF

J: TRBJ2-2
V: TRBV5-1
CDR3: CASSLGTGAGELFF

J: TRBJ2-5
V: TRBV9
CDR3: CASSYPGQETQYF

J: TRBJ1-2
V: TRBV5-1
CDR3: CASSLGAYGYTF

J: TRBJ1-6
V: TRBV19
CDR3: CASRTPPSDSPLHF

J: TRBJ2-1
V: TRBV5-1
CDR3: CASTLQGSYNEQFF

J: TRBJ1-5
V: TRBV5-5
CDR3: CASSQGGNQPQHF

J: TRBJ2-5
V: TRBV28
CDR3: CASFGGGEETQYF

J: TRBJ2-1
V: TRBV7-9
CDR3: CASSLLNRYNEQFF

J: TRBJ1-1
V: TRBV7-8
CDR3: CASSLRGENTEAFF

J: TRBJ2-3
V: TRBV30
CDR3: CAWTTGGGSTDTQYF

J: TRBJ1-5
V: TRBV6-1
CDR3: CASRPGLRNQPQHF

J: TRBJ1-2
V: TRBV7-8
CDR3: CASSPDRGRTYGYTF

J: TRBJ2-1
V: TRBV5-5
CDR3: CASSLAPLQEQFF

J: TRBJ1-2
V: TRBV28
CDR3: CASTGGGPYYGYTF

J: TRBJ1-2
V: TRBV13
CDR3: CASSSRGSFYGYTF

J: TRBJ1-5
V: TRBV28
CDR3: CASSLYESGQGLLGNQPQHF

J: TRBJ1-4
V: TRBV9
CDR3: CASSVEGSPATNEKLFF

J: TRBJ2-5
V: TRBV13
CDR3: CASSLSRYDGETQYF

J: TRBJ1-2
V: TRBV2
CDR3: CASTSSGGDYGYTF

J: TRBJ2-5
V: TRBV27
CDR3: CASSLGHQETQYF

J: TRBJ1-5
V: TRBV11-2
CDR3: CASSPPQHF

J: TRBJ2-1
V: TRBV9
CDR3: CASSVQGGEQFF

J: TRBJ2-1
V: TRBV27
CDR3: CASSFGGEQFF

J: TRBJ2-5
V: TRBV29-1
CDR3: CSGNRGSGETQYF

J: TRBJ1-1
V: TRBV7-9
CDR3: CASRLDSSGTEAFF

J: TRBJ1-5
V: TRBV6-1
CDR3: CASSDGTGAQPQHF

J: TRBJ2-1
V: TRBV27
CDR3: CASRHGGPVYNEQFF

J: TRBJ1-1
V: TRBV27
CDR3: CASSLYPPGLAEAFF

J: TRBJ1-1
V: TRBV12-2
CDR3: CASRLVYRALTHEAFF

J: TRBJ2-3
V: TRBV6-1
CDR3: CAIQGFGTDTQYF

J: TRBJ2-5
V: TRBV12-5
CDR3: CASGPDINQLETQYF

J: TRBJ2-3
V: TRBV6-4
CDR3: CASSFSGSTDTQYF

J: TRBJ1-2
V: TRBV5-1
CDR3: CASSLEGSSFASSDYTF

J: TRBJ1-4
V: TRBV28
CDR3: CASRPFSVSNEKLFF

J: TRBJ1-1
V: TRBV2
CDR3: CASGWRGRNTEAFF

J: TRBJ1-2
V: TRBV6-6
CDR3: CASRVGNYGYTF

J: TRBJ1-3
V: TRBV4-1
CDR3: CASSQDLSWNHKPNTIYF

J: TRBJ1-3
V: TRBV6-5
CDR3: CASSSAGNTIYF

J: TRBJ2-1
V: TRBV28
CDR3: CASSPGQDVPNEQFF

J: TRBJ1-2
V: TRBV10-3
CDR3: CAISGPGGGLEYGYTF